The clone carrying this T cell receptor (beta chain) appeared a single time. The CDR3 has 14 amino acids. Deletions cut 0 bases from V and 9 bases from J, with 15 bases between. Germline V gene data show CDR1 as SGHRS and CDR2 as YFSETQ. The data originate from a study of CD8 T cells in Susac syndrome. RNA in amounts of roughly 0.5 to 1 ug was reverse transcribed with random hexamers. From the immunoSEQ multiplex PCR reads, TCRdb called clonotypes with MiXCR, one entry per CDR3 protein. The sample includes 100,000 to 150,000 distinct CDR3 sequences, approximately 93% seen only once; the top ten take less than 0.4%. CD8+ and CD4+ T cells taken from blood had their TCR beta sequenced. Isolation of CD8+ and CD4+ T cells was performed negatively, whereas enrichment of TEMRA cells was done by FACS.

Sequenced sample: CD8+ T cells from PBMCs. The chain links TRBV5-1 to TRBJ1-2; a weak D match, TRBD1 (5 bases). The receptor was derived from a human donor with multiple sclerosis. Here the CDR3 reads CASSLDRGLSSYTF. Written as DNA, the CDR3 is TGCGCCAGCAGCTTGGACCGGGGCCTGTCTAGCTACACCTTC.